The subject of this entry is one T cell receptor (beta chain). Its antigen remains unknown. The CDR3 is 17 residues long. Germline CDR1 and CDR2: SGHAT and FQDESV (reference sequence). The trim removed 4 bases at V and 2 bases at J, leaving 10 bases unmatched. The PCR used 60 V beta and 13 J beta primers. Using immunoSEQ multiplex PCR, the repertoire was profiled, and TCRdb retains in-frame clones only, with some absent. The sample includes approximately 50,000 clones, 85% to 90% of them seen just once. This specimen comes from a study of glioma-infiltrating T cells after dendritic cell vaccination. Overall study findings and caveats: No direct clonality-survival link was found; a diverse polyclonal response may matter. Only a small number of patients had complete blood and tumor samples.

The time point here: after dendritic cell vaccination, including at tumor progression/relapse. Isocitrate dehydrogenase mutation was absent in all glioblastoma patients. The TCR comes from a human donor with glioblastoma. V is TRBV11-1 and J is TRBJ2-3, with 9 bases fitting TRBD2. Sequenced here: blood, sampled after dendritic cell vaccination. The CDR3 reads CASSWKASGDFTDTQYF. The CDR3, as DNA: TGTGCCAGCAGCTGGAAGGCTAGCGGGGATTTCACAGATACGCAGTATTTT.